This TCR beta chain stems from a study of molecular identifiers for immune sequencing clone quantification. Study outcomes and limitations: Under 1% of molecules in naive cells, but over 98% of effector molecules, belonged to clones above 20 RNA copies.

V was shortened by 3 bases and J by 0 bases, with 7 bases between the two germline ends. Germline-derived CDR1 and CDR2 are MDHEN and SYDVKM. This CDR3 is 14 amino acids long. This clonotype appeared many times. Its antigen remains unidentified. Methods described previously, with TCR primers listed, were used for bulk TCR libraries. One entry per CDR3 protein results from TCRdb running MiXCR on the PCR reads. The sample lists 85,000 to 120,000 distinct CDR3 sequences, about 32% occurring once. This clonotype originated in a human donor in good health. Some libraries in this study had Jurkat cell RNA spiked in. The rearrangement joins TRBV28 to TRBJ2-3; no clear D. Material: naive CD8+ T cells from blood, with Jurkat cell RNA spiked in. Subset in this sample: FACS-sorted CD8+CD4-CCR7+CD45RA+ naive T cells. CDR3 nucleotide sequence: TGTGCCAGCAGTTTGATACTAAGCACAGATACGCAGTATTTT. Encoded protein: CASSLILSTDTQYF.